This T cell receptor (beta chain) was captured by sequencing in a study of monozygotic twins with inflammatory bowel disease. Germline loops: CDR1 SGHVS, CDR2 FQNEAQ. CDR3 length: 15 amino acids. Whole-study results and caveats: Especially where disease activity was present, IBD patients had fewer clonotypes in common with others than healthy twins did.

On this clonotype: Antigen specificity is unknown.

Addition of UMIs with a 6-nucleotide sample barcode was achieved by template switching. For both chains, the TCRalpha and TCRbeta cDNA went through two nested PCRs of roughly 15 and 9 cycles. TCRdb reprocessed the 5' RACE reads, keeping one entry per CDR3 protein, no DNA. The table lists fewer than 550,000 distinct CDR3 sequences, with 2% to 3% in the top ten. The chain carries TRBV7-8 and TRBJ1-1; TCRdb gives TRBD1 as the D gene, but with no DNA this cannot be confirmed. Sequences were obtained from blood. The source of this sequence is a human donor with ulcerative colitis or Crohn's disease, or a healthy co-twin of an affected twin (not recorded which). The CDR3 reads CASSLGRQGHTEAFF. The variable domain in full, completed from reference TRBV7-8 and TRBJ1-1, reads GAGVSQSPRYKVAKRGQDVALRCDPISGHVSLFWYQQALGQGPEFLTYFQNEAQLDKSGLPSDRFFAERPEGSVSTLKIQRTQQEDSAVYLCASSLGRQGHTEAFFGQGTRLTVV.